These 9 T cell receptor beta chains came from one sample sequenced in a study of blood T cell repertoires in COVID-19. Sequencing used immunoSEQ multiplex PCR; TCRdb keeps in-frame clones, though not all of them. The table includes around 200,000 clones, about 90% detected once. The material sequenced was PBMCs or T cells enriched from blood (not recorded which). The receptors originated from a woman aged 45-65 years in a cohort exposed to, infected with or recovered from COVID-19 (not recorded which).

This chain joins TRBV7-2 and TRBJ1-1; weak D call: TRBD1 (6 bases). Trimming stripped 2 bases from V and 1 base from J, with 11 bases between. The germline gives CDR1 SGHTA, CDR2 FQGNSA. The CDR3 covers 15 residues. DNA for the CDR3: TGTGCCAGCAGCTTAACCGGGACACAGAACACTGAAGCTTTCTTT. Translation gives CASSLTGTQNTEAFF.

The table lists this clone with a count of one. CDR3 DNA: TGTGCCAGCAGCACCCTAGGTAGCGGGGACTACGAGCAGTACTTC. Translating gives CASSTLGSGDYEQYF. The chain employs TRBV7-9 and TRBJ2-7, with TRBD2 matching 8 bases. V gave up 5 bases and J gave up 3 bases; unmatched junction bases: 9. The CDR3 runs to 15 residues. The germline V gene has CDR1 SEHNR and CDR2 FQNEAQ (reference sequence).

The gene calls are TRBV4-3 and TRBJ1-2; 7 nucleotides agree with TRBD1. Germline lookup yields CDR1 LGHNA and CDR2 YSLEER. The CDR3 has 14 residues. Trimming took 4 bases from V and 4 from J; bases not matched to a gene: 6. The CDR3 loop reads CASSPQGGSYGYTF. DNA of the CDR3: TGCGCCAGCAGCCCCCAAGGGGGCAGCTATGGCTACACCTTC.

The V gene is TRBV5-4, the J gene TRBJ2-3; 8 bases align to TRBD2. Germline V gene data show CDR1 as SGHNT and CDR2 as YYREEE (reference sequence). J lost 0 bases, V lost 0 bases, and 15 bases had no gene match. The CDR3 runs to 20 residues. CDR3 in amino acids: CASSLGPVRGADLSTDTQYF. The CDR3 DNA reads TGTGCCAGCAGCTTGGGTCCCGTGCGGGGGGCCGACCTTAGCACAGATACGCAGTATTTT.

The chain has TRBV10-3 and TRBJ1-2, with 7 positions matching TRBD1. Trimming took 3 bases from V and 2 from J; bases not matched to a gene: 9. CDR3 size: 16 residues. Germline V gene lookup returns CDR1 ENHRY and CDR2 SYGVKD. In nucleotides, the CDR3 is TGTGCCATCAGTGAAGGACAGGCGTACAGGAACTATGGCTACACCTTC. This codes for CAISEGQAYRNYGYTF.

This chain connects TRBV7-9 to TRBJ2-1; perhaps TRBD2 as D (6 bases). Trimming stripped 5 bases from V and 12 bases from J, with 17 bases between. Germline V gives CDR1 SEHNR, CDR2 FQNEAQ (reference sequence). The length of the CDR3 is 13 residues. This chain's CDR3 is CASSQTSNAWQFF. In DNA, the CDR3 is TGTGCCAGCAGCCAAACTAGCAATGCCTGGCAGTTCTTC.

The CDR3 coding sequence is TGCGCCAGCAGCTATATAAACGGGACAACCTACAATGAGCAGTTCTTC. Protein: CASSYINGTTYNEQFF. The chain joins TRBV5-1 to TRBJ2-1; a weak D match, TRBD1 (6 bases). V was shortened by 3 bases and J by 2 bases, with 15 bases between the two germline ends. The CDR3 consists of 16 residues. CDR1 and CDR2 (germline): SGHRS, YFSETQ. Based on the CDR3 plus reference TRBV5-1 and TRBJ2-1, the full variable domain is KAGVTQTPRYLIKTRGQQVTLSCSPISGHRSVSWYQQTPGQGLQFLFEYFSETQRNKGNFPGRFSGRQFSNSRSEMNVSTLELGDSALYLCASSYINGTTYNEQFFGPGTRLTVL.

The chain joins TRBV5-1 to TRBJ1-1, with TRBD1 matching over 7 bases. Germline values: CDR1 SGHRS, CDR2 YFSETQ. The ends lost 4 bases at V and 7 bases at J; junction bases unmatched: 7. The CDR3 has 13 amino acids. The CDR3 region has the DNA TGCGCCAGCAGCCCGGGACAGACGTTTGAAGCTTTCTTT. Its translation is CASSPGQTFEAFF.

This clone occurred a few times. The V and J genes are TRBV28 and TRBJ1-1; 7 bases line up with TRBD1. The CDR3 loop spans 13 amino acids. The junction had 3 bases not matched to a gene; V was cut back by 2 bases and J by 6 bases. From germline, CDR1 is MDHEN and CDR2 SYDVKM. CDR3 amino acids: CASSLGQEAEAFF. The CDR3 DNA reads as TGTGCCAGCAGTTTAGGACAGGAGGCTGAAGCTTTCTTT.